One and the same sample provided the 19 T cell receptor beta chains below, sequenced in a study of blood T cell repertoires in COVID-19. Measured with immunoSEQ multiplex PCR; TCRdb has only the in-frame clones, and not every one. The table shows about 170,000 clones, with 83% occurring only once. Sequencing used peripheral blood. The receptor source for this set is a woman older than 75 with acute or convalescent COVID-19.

This CDR3 is CASSLPGQAGDEQFF. DNA for the CDR3: TGCGCCAGCAGCTTACCGGGACAGGCCGGCGATGAGCAGTTCTTC. The gene calls are TRBV5-1 and TRBJ2-1, with TRBD1 matching over 8 bases. The ends lost 2 bases at V and 8 bases at J; junction bases unmatched: 9. CDR3 size: 15 residues. CDR1 and CDR2 (germline): SGHRS, YFSETQ.

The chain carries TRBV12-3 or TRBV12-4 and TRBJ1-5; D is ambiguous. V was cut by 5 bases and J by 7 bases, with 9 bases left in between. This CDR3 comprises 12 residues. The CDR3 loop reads CASSPSGQPQHF. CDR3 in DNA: TGTGCCAGCAGTCCTAGTGGGCAGCCCCAGCATTTT.

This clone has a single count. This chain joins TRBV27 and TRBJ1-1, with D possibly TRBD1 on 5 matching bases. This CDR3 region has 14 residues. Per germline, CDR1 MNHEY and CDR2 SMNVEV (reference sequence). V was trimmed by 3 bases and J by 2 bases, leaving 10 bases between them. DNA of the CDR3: TGTGCCAGCAGTTTCGGGCAGGGTAACACTGAAGCTTTCTTT. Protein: CASSFGQGNTEAFF.

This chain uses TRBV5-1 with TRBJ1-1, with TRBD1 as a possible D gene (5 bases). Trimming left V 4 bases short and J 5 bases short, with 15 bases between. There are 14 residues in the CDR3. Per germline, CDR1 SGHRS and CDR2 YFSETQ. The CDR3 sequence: CASSPGGGETEAFF. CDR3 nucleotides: TGCGCCAGCAGCCCGGGCGGGGGAGAAACTGAAGCTTTCTTT.

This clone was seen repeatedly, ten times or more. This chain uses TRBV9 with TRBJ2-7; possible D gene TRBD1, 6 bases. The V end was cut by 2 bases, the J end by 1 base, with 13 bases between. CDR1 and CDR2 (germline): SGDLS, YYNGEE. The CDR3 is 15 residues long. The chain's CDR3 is CASSVRSQGSYEQYF. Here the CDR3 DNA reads TGTGCCAGCAGCGTCAGATCACAGGGTTCCTACGAGCAGTACTTC.

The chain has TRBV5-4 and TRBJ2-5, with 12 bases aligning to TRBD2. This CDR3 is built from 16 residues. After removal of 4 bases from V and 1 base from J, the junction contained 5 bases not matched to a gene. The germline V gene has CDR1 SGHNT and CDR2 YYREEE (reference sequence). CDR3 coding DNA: TGTGCCAGCAGCCCCGGACTAGCGGGGCTCCAAGAGACCCAGTACTTC. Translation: CASSPGLAGLQETQYF.

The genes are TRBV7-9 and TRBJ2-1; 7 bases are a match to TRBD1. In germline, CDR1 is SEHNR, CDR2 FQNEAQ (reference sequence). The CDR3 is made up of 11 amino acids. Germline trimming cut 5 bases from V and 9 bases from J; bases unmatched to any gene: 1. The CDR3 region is CASSRQGEQFF. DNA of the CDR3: TGTGCCAGCAGCAGACAGGGTGAGCAGTTCTTC.

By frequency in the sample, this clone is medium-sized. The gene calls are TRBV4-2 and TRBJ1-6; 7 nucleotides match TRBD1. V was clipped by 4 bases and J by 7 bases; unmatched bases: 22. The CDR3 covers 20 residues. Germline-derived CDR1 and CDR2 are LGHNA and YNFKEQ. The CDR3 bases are TGTGCCAGCAGCCCCACCCCAACAGGGGCCAGATCCCGGGGAAATTCACCCCTCCACTTT. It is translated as CASSPTPTGARSRGNSPLHF.

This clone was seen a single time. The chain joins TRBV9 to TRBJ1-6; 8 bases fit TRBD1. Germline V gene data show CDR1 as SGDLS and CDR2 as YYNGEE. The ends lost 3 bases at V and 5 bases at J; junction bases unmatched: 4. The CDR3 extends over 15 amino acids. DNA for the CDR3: TGTGCCAGCAGCGGAGGACAGGGCAATAATTCACCCCTCCACTTT. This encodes CASSGGQGNNSPLHF.

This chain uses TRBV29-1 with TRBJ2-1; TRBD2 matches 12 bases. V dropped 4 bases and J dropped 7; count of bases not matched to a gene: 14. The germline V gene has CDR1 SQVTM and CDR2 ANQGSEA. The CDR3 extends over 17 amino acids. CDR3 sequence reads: CSVVLAGGPWGLNEQFF. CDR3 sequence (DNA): TGCAGCGTTGTTCTAGCGGGAGGGCCATGGGGGTTAAATGAGCAGTTCTTC.

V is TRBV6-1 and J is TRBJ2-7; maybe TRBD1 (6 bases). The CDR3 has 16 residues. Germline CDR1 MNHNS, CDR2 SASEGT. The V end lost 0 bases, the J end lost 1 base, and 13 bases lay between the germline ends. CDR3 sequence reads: CASSEAGQGKSYEQYF. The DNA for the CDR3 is TGTGCCAGCAGTGAAGCCGGGCAGGGGAAGTCCTACGAGCAGTACTTC.

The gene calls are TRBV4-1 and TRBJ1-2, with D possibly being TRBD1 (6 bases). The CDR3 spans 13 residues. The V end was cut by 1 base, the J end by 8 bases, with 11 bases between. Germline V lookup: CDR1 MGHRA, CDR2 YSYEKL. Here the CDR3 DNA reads TGCGCCAGCAGCCAAGTGGGGGCTCAAGGCTACACCTTC. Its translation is CASSQVGAQGYTF.

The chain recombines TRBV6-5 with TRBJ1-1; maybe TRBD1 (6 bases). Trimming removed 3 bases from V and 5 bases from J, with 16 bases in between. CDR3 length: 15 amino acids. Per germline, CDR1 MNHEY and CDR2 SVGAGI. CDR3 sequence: CASSYTFGRGTEAFF. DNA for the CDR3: TGTGCCAGCAGTTATACCTTTGGCAGGGGAACTGAAGCTTTCTTT.

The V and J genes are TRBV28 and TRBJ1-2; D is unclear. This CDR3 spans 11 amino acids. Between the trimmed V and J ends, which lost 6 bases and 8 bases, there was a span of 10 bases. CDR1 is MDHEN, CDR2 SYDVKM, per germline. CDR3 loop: CASRQTRGYTF. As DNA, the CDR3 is TGTGCCAGCAGACAGACACGAGGCTACACCTTC.

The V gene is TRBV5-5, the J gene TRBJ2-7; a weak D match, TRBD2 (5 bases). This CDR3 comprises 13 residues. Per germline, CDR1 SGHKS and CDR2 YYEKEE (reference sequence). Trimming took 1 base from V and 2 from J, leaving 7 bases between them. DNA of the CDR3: TGTGCCAGCAGCTTGACGGGAACCTACGAGCAGTACTTC. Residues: CASSLTGTYEQYF.

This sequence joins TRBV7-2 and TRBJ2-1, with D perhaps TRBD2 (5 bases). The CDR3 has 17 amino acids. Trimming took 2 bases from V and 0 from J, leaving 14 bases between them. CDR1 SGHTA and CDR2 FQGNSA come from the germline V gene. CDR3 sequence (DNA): TGTGCCAGCAGCTTATTAGGTGAGGGTTCCTCCTACAATGAGCAGTTCTTC. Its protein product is CASSLLGEGSSYNEQFF. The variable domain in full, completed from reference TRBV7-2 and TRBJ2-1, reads GAGVSQSPSNKVTEKGKDVELRCDPISGHTALYWYRQSLGQGLEFLIYFQGNSAPDKSGLPSDRFSAERTGGSVSTLTIQRTQQEDSAVYLCASSLLGEGSSYNEQFFGPGTRLTVL.

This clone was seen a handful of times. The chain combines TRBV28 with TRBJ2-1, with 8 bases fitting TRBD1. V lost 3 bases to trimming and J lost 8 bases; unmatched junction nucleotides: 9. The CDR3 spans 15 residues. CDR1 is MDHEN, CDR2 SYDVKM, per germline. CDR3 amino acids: CASSLGRGQSDEQFF. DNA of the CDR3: TGTGCCAGCAGTTTGGGCAGGGGGCAGTCCGATGAGCAGTTCTTC.

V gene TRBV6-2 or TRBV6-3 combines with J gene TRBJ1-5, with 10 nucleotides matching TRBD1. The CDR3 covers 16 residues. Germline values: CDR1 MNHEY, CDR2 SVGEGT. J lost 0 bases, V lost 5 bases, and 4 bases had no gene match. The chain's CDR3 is CASSEGQGPSNQPQHF. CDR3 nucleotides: TGTGCCAGCAGTGAGGGACAGGGGCCTAGCAATCAGCCCCAGCATTTT.

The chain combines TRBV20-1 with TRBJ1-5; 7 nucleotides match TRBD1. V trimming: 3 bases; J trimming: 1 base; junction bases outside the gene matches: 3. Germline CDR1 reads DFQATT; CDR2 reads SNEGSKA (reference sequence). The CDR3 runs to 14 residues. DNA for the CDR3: TGCAGTGCTAGTCTGGGACAGAGCAATCAGCCCCAGCATTTT. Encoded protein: CSASLGQSNQPQHF.